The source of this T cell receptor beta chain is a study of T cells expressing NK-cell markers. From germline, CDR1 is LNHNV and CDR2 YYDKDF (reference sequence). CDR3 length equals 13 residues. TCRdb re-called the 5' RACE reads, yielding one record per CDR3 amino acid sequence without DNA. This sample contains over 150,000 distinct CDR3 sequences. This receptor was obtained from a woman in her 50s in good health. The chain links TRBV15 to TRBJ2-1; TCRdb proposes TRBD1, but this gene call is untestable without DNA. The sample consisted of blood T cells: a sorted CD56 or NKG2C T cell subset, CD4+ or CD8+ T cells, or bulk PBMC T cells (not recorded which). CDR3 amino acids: CATSSRDYNEQFF. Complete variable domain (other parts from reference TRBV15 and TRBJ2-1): DAMVIQNPRYQVTQFGKPVTLSCSQTLNHNVMYWYQQKSSQAPKLLFHYYDKDFNNEADTPDNFQSRRPNTSFCFLDIRSPGLGDTAMYLCATSSRDYNEQFFGPGTRLTVL.